The 2 T cell receptor beta chains presented below share a single source sample, sequenced in a study of shared clonotypes between healthy human individuals. Here immunoSEQ multiplex PCR was the method, and the copy in TCRdb shows in-frame clones only, minus some. The sample records just over 2,000,000 clones, roughly 95% being singletons. As defined, naive CD8 cells were CD45RO-negative and positively selected for CCR7, with terminally differentiated effector memory CD45RA+ cells excluded. Sequences were obtained from naive CD8+ T cells sorted from blood. The receptors derive from a man aged 18 to 35 in good health.

The chain couples TRBV15 to TRBJ2-1; 11 bases fit TRBD2. The length of the CDR3 is 16 residues. V dropped 4 bases and J dropped 5; count of bases not matched to a gene: 7. Germline CDR1 is LNHNV and CDR2 is YYDKDF (reference sequence). CDR3 DNA: TGTGCCACCAGCATCATACTAGCGGGGGCCGACAATGAGCAGTTCTTC. This codes for CATSIILAGADNEQFF.

CDR3 nucleotides: TGCGCCAGCAGCCAAGAAGCAGGCCCGAGCTCCTACAATGAGCAGTTCTTC. Its protein is CASSQEAGPSSYNEQFF. This sequence joins TRBV4-1 and TRBJ2-1; no firm D call. This CDR3 region has 17 residues. V was cut by 0 bases and J by 0 bases, with 12 bases left in between. Germline values: CDR1 MGHRA, CDR2 YSYEKL.